The 30 T cell receptor beta chains in this list originate from one sample, sequenced in a study of identical twins. Each CDR3 protein is one row after TCRdb ran MiXCR on the 5' RACE reads. Of 540,000 or so distinct CDR3 sequences listed, around 20% are singletons. The data were also submitted as part of a second study, on yellow fever vaccine responses in identical twins.

The sequenced material came from CD4+ T cells sorted from blood. Source of these receptors: a woman aged 18 to 35 in good health.

This clonotype was observed many times. J is TRBJ2-1 and V is TRBV7-8, with TRBD2 identical over 7 bases. CDR1 SGHVS and CDR2 FQNEAQ come from the germline V gene. After removal of 5 bases from V and 8 bases from J, the junction contained 12 bases not matched to a gene. The CDR3 totals 15 residues. The CDR3 region has the DNA TGTGCCAGCAGCCAACGGCCTACTAGCGTGGATGAGCAGTTCTTC. It yields the protein CASSQRPTSVDEQFF.

Here the CDR3 reads CASSVGTGTNTGELFF. The DNA for the CDR3 is TGTGCCAGCAGCGTAGGGACAGGGACGAACACCGGGGAGCTGTTTTTT. The J gene is TRBJ2-2, the V gene TRBV9, with 8 bases identical to TRBD1. The germline V gene encodes CDR1 SGDLS and CDR2 YYNGEE. The CDR3 has 16 amino acids. V trimming: 0 bases; J trimming: 0 bases; junction bases outside the gene matches: 1.

The V gene is TRBV20-1, the J gene TRBJ2-5, with D maybe TRBD1 (5 bases). V was trimmed by 0 bases and J by 2 bases, leaving 13 bases between them. The length of the CDR3 is 15 residues. Per germline, CDR1 DFQATT and CDR2 SNEGSKA (reference sequence). This CDR3 is CSARDSREIQETQYF. CDR3 sequence (DNA): TGCAGTGCTAGAGATTCCAGGGAAATACAAGAGACCCAGTACTTC.

The genes are TRBV11-2 and TRBJ2-3, with D possibly TRBD2 on 6 matching bases. V lost 5 bases, J lost 1 base, and 19 bases lay in between. Per the germline V gene, CDR1 is SGHAT and CDR2 is FQNNGV. This CDR3 is 17 amino acids long. CDR3 region: CASSPRGANSGTDTQYF. CDR3 nucleotide sequence: TGTGCCAGCAGCCCCCGCGGGGCTAACTCTGGCACAGATACGCAGTATTTT.

The rearrangement uses TRBV28 and TRBJ2-1; 10 bases align to TRBD1. Trimming at V came to 5 bases and at J to 5 bases, leaving 6 bases not matched to a gene. CDR1 is MDHEN and CDR2 is SYDVKM in the germline V gene. The CDR3 is 15 amino acids. The CDR3 DNA reads as TGTGCCAGCAGTCCGACAGGGGGCAAACACAATGAGCAGTTCTTC. Its translation: CASSPTGGKHNEQFF.

This clonotype has a handful of counts. This rearrangement joins TRBV3-1 to TRBJ2-3; weak D call: TRBD2 (6 bases). Trimming stripped 0 bases from V and 2 bases from J, with 9 bases between. Germline CDR1 is LGHDT and CDR2 is YNNKEL (reference sequence). The CDR3 length is 15 residues. The CDR3 coding sequence is TGTGCCAGCAGCCAAGATGGGGGGAACACAGATACGCAGTATTTT. Protein product: CASSQDGGNTDTQYF.

This chain uses TRBV15 with TRBJ2-3; 10 bases are a match to TRBD2. Trimming cost V 5 bases and J 6 bases; bases outside gene matches: 11. Per germline, CDR1 LNHNV and CDR2 YYDKDF (reference sequence). The CDR3 is 16 residues long. CDR3 in amino acids: CATSFLPAGGPDTQYF. CDR3 in DNA: TGTGCCACCAGCTTCCTTCCAGCGGGAGGGCCCGATACGCAGTATTTT.

This clonotype was detected only a few times. The chain combines TRBV20-1 with TRBJ1-1; tentatively, D is TRBD1 (5 bases). V shed 3 bases and J shed 1 base, with 12 bases lying between them. The V gene's germline CDR1 is DFQATT and CDR2 SNEGSKA (reference sequence). This CDR3 comprises 14 residues. The CDR3 protein is CSARWPGGNTEAFF. The CDR3 DNA is TGCAGTGCTAGGTGGCCGGGGGGGAACACTGAAGCTTTCTTT.

This clonotype was observed a few times. The chain uses TRBV24-1 and TRBJ2-1, with D possibly matching TRBD2 (6 bases). This CDR3 contains 17 residues. Trimming pared 5 bases from V and 7 bases from J, leaving 23 bases between. Germline lookup yields CDR1 KGHDR and CDR2 SFDVKD. The CDR3 nucleotides read TGTGCCACCAGTGGGGAAGCGGGCATGCCCTTTGGGAATGAGCAGTTCTTC. Translating it yields CATSGEAGMPFGNEQFF.

The V gene is TRBV20-1, the J gene TRBJ1-4; perhaps TRBD1 as D (6 bases). Trimming took 1 base from V and 2 from J, leaving 8 bases between them. The CDR3 sequence is 14 residues long. CDR1 DFQATT and CDR2 SNEGSKA come from the germline V gene (reference sequence). CDR3 DNA: TGCAGTGCTAGAGCGGGGGGCACTAATGAAAAACTGTTTTTT. Translation gives CSARAGGTNEKLFF.

The chain employs TRBV29-1 and TRBJ1-2; 8 bases match TRBD1. CDR1 is SQVTM, CDR2 ANQGSEA, per germline. The CDR3 extends over 12 amino acids. Trimming cost V 7 bases and J 6 bases; bases outside gene matches: 7. CDR3 loop: CSALDRENGYTF. DNA of the CDR3: TGCAGCGCCTTGGACAGGGAAAATGGCTACACCTTC.

A few counts support this clonotype. The J gene is TRBJ1-1, the V gene TRBV14, with a weak D call TRBD1 (5 bases). The CDR3 is 15 residues long. Germline loops: CDR1 SGHDN, CDR2 FVKESK. Trimming removed 4 bases at V and 0 bases at J, with 12 bases between. The CDR3 region has the DNA TGTGCCAGCAGCCCTTGGGCAGGGATGAACACTGAAGCTTTCTTT. Its translation is CASSPWAGMNTEAFF.

The rearrangement uses TRBV2 and TRBJ2-1; D gene unclear. The CDR3 consists of 17 residues. Trimming cost V 5 bases and J 2 bases, with 19 bases left between them. The germline CDR1 and CDR2 sequences are SNHLY and FYNNEI. The CDR3 DNA follows: TGTGCCAGCAGTACGTACTCGTGGGCGACCCCCTACAATGAGCAGTTCTTC. Residues: CASSTYSWATPYNEQFF.

This clonotype showed up just a few times. This sequence joins TRBV3-1 and TRBJ1-2; D may be TRBD1 (5 bases). The V end was cut by 8 bases, the J end by 5 bases, with 15 bases between. CDR1 is LGHDT, CDR2 YNNKEL, per germline (reference sequence). There are 13 residues in the CDR3. The CDR3 sequence: CASSEGRRYGYTF. CDR3 nucleotides: TGTGCCAGCTCGGAGGGGCGAAGGTATGGCTACACCTTC.

The V and J genes are TRBV29-1 and TRBJ2-1, with TRBD2 as a possible D gene (5 bases). Germline loops: CDR1 SQVTM, CDR2 ANQGSEA. The CDR3 totals 15 residues. Trimming cost V 0 bases and J 0 bases, with 9 bases left between them. CDR3 DNA: TGCAGCGTTGAAGATACGGGAAGCTCCTACAATGAGCAGTTCTTC. It is translated as CSVEDTGSSYNEQFF.

This clonotype showed up just a few times. The chain uses TRBV4-2 and TRBJ2-2; TRBD1 agrees at 7 bases. The CDR3 sequence is 16 residues long. Germline V CDR1 and CDR2: LGHNA, YNFKEQ. The trim removed 5 bases at V and 3 bases at J, leaving 9 bases unmatched. CDR3 in DNA: TGTGCCAGCAGCACCCGACAGGGAAGGTACACCGGGGAGCTGTTTTTT. It translates to CASSTRQGRYTGELFF.

A few counts support this clonotype. V and J are TRBV27 and TRBJ2-6; D is uncertain. V was trimmed by 2 bases and J by 0 bases, leaving 11 bases between them. Germline assignment: CDR1 MNHEY and CDR2 SMNVEV (reference sequence). The CDR3 covers 17 residues. The CDR3 bases are TGTGCCAGCAGTTTAGAGGTCCACAACTCTGGGGCCAACGTCCTGACTTTC. It translates to CASSLEVHNSGANVLTF.

This clonotype occurred a few times. The chain recombines TRBV12-3 or TRBV12-4 with TRBJ1-3, with D uncertain. This CDR3 spans 13 amino acids. The CDR3 sequence: CASGESSGNTIYF. The CDR3 DNA reads as TGTGCAAGTGGGGAATCCTCTGGAAACACCATATATTTT.

J is TRBJ2-1 and V is TRBV7-2; D gene uncertain. The CDR3 covers 14 residues. The V end was cut by 4 bases, the J end by 0 bases, with 7 bases between. Per the germline V gene, CDR1 is SGHTA and CDR2 is FQGNSA. This CDR3 reads CASSWGASYNEQFF. The CDR3 region has the DNA TGTGCCAGCAGCTGGGGTGCCTCCTACAATGAGCAGTTCTTC.

This chain connects TRBV10-3 to TRBJ2-5; D may match TRBD1 or TRBD2 (5 bases each). The CDR3 runs to 14 residues. Trimming left V 0 bases short and J 4 bases short, with 9 bases between. Germline V gene sequence: CDR1 ENHRY, CDR2 SYGVKD. The CDR3 coding sequence is TGTGCCATCAGTGAGTCCGGGGCGGGAGAGACCCAGTACTTC. It translates to CAISESGAGETQYF.

This clonotype was seen more than once but under ten times. This chain connects TRBV29-1 to TRBJ2-1, with a tentative D call TRBD1 (6 bases). Per germline, CDR1 SQVTM and CDR2 ANQGSEA. The V and J ends lost 5 bases and 0 bases respectively, with 11 bases between them. The CDR3 sequence is 14 residues long. This chain's CDR3 is CSVWDTVSYNEQFF. CDR3 nucleotides: TGCAGCGTTTGGGACACCGTCTCCTACAATGAGCAGTTCTTC.

In its sample, this clonotype was seen many times. The chain combines TRBV5-1 with TRBJ1-1, with D perhaps matching TRBD1 (5 bases). The CDR3 length is 17 residues. Trimming shortened V by 0 bases and J by 5 bases, and 20 bases separated the two germline ends. Germline CDR1 SGHRS, CDR2 YFSETQ. The CDR3 DNA reads as TGCGCCAGCAGCTTGGCCGTGGTCCAGAAGGGGATGACTGAAGCTTTCTTT. Amino acids: CASSLAVVQKGMTEAFF. Combining the CDR3 with reference TRBV5-1 and TRBJ1-1 gives the whole variable domain KAGVTQTPRYLIKTRGQQVTLSCSPISGHRSVSWYQQTPGQGLQFLFEYFSETQRNKGNFPGRFSGRQFSNSRSEMNVSTLELGDSALYLCASSLAVVQKGMTEAFFGQGTRLTVV.

On this clonotype: A junction end diverges from the germline sequence, so it may reflect a read error. The chain combines TRBV23-1 with TRBJ2-6, with 9 bases aligning to TRBD1. TRBV23-1 is labeled an ORF, and its function is uncertain. This CDR3 has 18 residues. DNA of the CDR3: TGCGCCAGCAGTCTAACCGGGACAGGGACCTCTGTGGCCAACGTCCTGACTTTC. It yields the protein CASSLTGTGTSVANVLTF.

The chain links TRBV5-5 to TRBJ2-1; tentatively, D is TRBD1 or TRBD2 (5 bases each). Trimming left V 3 bases short and J 2 bases short, with 15 bases between. This CDR3 comprises 16 residues. Germline values: CDR1 SGHKS, CDR2 YYEKEE (reference sequence). The CDR3 spells CASSSAARGPYNEQFF. The CDR3 bases are TGTGCCAGCAGCTCGGCAGCGAGGGGTCCCTACAATGAGCAGTTCTTC.

The genes are TRBV20-1 and TRBJ1-4; 8 bases are a match to TRBD1. The CDR3 consists of 14 residues. Losses at the gene ends were 6 bases for V and 3 bases for J; bases not matched to a gene: 6. Germline-derived CDR1 and CDR2 are DFQATT and SNEGSKA (reference sequence). The DNA for the CDR3 is TGCAGTGCCGGACAGGGAATGGCTAATGAAAAACTGTTTTTT. Its protein product is CSAGQGMANEKLFF.

V is TRBV28 and J is TRBJ2-3, with D tentatively TRBD1 (5 bases). The CDR3 runs 15 residues. Per the germline V gene, CDR1 is MDHEN and CDR2 is SYDVKM. The V end was cut by 8 bases, the J end by 2 bases, with 17 bases between. In nucleotides, the CDR3 is TGTGCCAGCTTAAACCAGGGAACCCCCACAGATACGCAGTATTTT. Encoded protein: CASLNQGTPTDTQYF.

On this clonotype: One junction end disagrees with the germline gene, perhaps due to a read error. The chain has TRBV28 and TRBJ2-3, with D tentatively TRBD1 (6 bases). The CDR3 runs 19 residues. Germline V gene lookup returns CDR1 MDHEN and CDR2 SYDVKM. The chain's CDR3 is CASSSISTVGTPSTDMQYF. The CDR3 DNA is TGTGCCAGCAGTTCTATATCAACTGTCGGGACACCTAGCACAGATATGCAGTATTTT.

This clonotype was observed a few times. The genes are TRBV20-1 and TRBJ2-2, with D maybe TRBD2 (5 bases). The CDR3 length is 15 residues. Trimming cost V 2 bases and J 3 bases, with 13 bases left between them. The germline V gene encodes CDR1 DFQATT and CDR2 SNEGSKA (reference sequence). Written as DNA, the CDR3 is TGCAGTGCTAGACCGCCCCCCGGGGACACCGGGGAGCTGTTTTTT. Its protein is CSARPPPGDTGELFF.

The chain combines TRBV29-1 with TRBJ2-7; D uncertain. The germline CDR1 and CDR2 sequences are SQVTM and ANQGSEA. V lost 4 bases, J lost 3 bases, and 10 bases lay in between. CDR3 size: 12 residues. CDR3 nucleotides: TGCAGCGTTGTTACAGAGTACTACGAGCAGTACTTC. Translated: CSVVTEYYEQYF.

This clonotype appeared a few times. The V gene is TRBV12-3 or TRBV12-4, the J gene TRBJ2-1; TRBD2 might be the D (7 bases). The ends were cut back, 6 bases at V and 4 bases at J, with 16 bases in the middle. The CDR3 consists of 15 residues. For the CDR3, the DNA is TGTGCCAGCAGCCCCGGGGGGCCCCGGTACAATGAGCAGTTCTTC. This codes for CASSPGGPRYNEQFF.